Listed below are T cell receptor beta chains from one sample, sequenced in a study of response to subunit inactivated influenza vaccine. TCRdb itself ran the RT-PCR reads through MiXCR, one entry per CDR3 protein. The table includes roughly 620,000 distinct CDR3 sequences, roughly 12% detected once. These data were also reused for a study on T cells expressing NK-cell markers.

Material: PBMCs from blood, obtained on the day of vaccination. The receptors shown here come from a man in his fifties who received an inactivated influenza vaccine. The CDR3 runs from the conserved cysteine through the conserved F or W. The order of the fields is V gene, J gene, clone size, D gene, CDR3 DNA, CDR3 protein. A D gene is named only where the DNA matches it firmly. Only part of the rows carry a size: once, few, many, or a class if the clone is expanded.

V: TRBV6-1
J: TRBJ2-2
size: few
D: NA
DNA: TGTGCCAGCAGCCCTCGGGGCGGGTGGTACACCGGGGAGCTGTTTTTT
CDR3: CASSPRGGWYTGELFF

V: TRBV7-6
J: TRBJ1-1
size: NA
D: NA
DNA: TGTGCCAGCAGCTTAGGGCAGGAAACTGAAGCTTTCTTT
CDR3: CASSLGQETEAFF

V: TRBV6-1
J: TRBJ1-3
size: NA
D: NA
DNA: TGTGCCAGCAAGGTTGGCTCTGGAAACACCATATATTTT
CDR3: CASKVGSGNTIYF

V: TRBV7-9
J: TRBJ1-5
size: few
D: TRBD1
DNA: TGTGCCAGCAGCCCCACTATCGGGACAGATAGCAATCAGCCCCAGCATTTT
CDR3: CASSPTIGTDSNQPQHF

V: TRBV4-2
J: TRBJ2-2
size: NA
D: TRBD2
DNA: TGTGCCAGCAGCCCCTCGAGTGGACGGGGGGCCGGGGAGCTGTTTTTT
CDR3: CASSPSSGRGAGELFF

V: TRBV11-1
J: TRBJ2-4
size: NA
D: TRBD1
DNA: TGTGCCAGCAGCGCTCCACCGGGACAGGGGATGGCCAAAAACATTCAGTACTTC
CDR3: CASSAPPGQGMAKNIQYF

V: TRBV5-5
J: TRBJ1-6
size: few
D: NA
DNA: TGTGCCAGCACCTGGATTGCGGATAATTCACCCCTCCACTTT
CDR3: CASTWIADNSPLHF

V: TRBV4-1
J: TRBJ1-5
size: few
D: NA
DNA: TGCGCCAGCAGCCAAGATCCTCCAGGGCCTTATAGCAATCAGCCCCAGCATTTT
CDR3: CASSQDPPGPYSNQPQHF

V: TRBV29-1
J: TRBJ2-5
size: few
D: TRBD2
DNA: TGCAGCGTTGAAGATATCCTAGCGGGGGCCCGTGAGACCCAGTACTTC
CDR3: CSVEDILAGARETQYF

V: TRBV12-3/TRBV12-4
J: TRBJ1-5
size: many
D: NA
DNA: TGTGCCAGCAGTTTATTGGAAAATCAGCCCCAGCATTTT
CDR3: CASSLLENQPQHF

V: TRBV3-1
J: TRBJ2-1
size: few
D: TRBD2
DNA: TGTGCCAGCAGCCAGGGACTAGCGGGGGCCGTGGTATTTGGGGATGAGCAGTTCTTC
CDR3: CASSQGLAGAVVFGDEQFF

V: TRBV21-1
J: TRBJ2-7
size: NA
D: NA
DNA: TGTGCCAGCAGCGCCCGGACAGGGGGGTACGAGCAGTACTTC
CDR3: CASSARTGGYEQYF

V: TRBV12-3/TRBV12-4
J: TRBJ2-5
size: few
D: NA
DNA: TGTGCCAGCAGTTTTAATATAGAAGAGACCCAGTACTTC
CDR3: CASSFNIEETQYF

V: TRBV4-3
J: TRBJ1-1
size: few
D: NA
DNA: TGCGCCAGCAGCCAAGCTGACGGTATGAACACTGAAGCTTTCTTT
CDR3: CASSQADGMNTEAFF

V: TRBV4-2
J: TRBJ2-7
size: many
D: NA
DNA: TGTGCCAGCAGCCAAGAGGAGGTGGTCTCCTACGAGCAGTACTTC
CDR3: CASSQEEVVSYEQYF

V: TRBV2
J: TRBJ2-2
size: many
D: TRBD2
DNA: TGTGCCAGCAGCAAAACCAGGACTAGCGGGATGAACACCGGGGAGCTGTTTTTT
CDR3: CASSKTRTSGMNTGELFF

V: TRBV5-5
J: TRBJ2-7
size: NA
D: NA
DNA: TGTGCCAGCAGCATAGGCAGGGTGTACTACGAGCAGTACTTC
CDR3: CASSIGRVYYEQYF

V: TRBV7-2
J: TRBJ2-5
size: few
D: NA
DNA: TGTGCCAGCAGCCTTACGTGGACAGTCCAAGAGACCCAGTACTTC
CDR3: CASSLTWTVQETQYF

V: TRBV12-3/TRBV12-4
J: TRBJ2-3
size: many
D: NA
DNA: TGTGCCAGCAGCTATCGGACTTCGACGAGGGGAGGACGAAGCACAGATACGCAGTATTTT
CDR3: CASSYRTSTRGGRSTDTQYF

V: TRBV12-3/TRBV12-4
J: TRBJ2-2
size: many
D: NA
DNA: TGTGCCAGCAGTTTAGCGGGAAGGGGGACCGGGGAGCTGTTTTTT
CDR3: CASSLAGRGTGELFF

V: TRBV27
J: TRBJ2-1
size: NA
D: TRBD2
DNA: TGTGCCAGCAGTTTATTCCCGCTAGCGGGAGAGTACAATGAGCAGTTCTTC
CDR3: CASSLFPLAGEYNEQFF

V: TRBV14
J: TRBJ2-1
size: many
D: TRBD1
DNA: TGTGCCAGCAGCAGTTGGGACAGGAGCTCCTACAATGAGCAGTTCTTC
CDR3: CASSSWDRSSYNEQFF

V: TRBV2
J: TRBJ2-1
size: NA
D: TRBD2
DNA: TGTGCCAGCAGGGCTAGTACTAGCGGGACTAATGAGCAGTTCTTC
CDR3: CASRASTSGTNEQFF

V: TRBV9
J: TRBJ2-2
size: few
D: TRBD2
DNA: TGTGCCAGCAGCGTAGCAAGCGGGATTAACACCGGGGAGCTGTTTTTT
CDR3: CASSVASGINTGELFF

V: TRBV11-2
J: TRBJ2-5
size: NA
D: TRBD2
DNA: TGTGCCAGCAGCTTGGGTAGCGGGGCCAGCAGCGCCCAGTACTTC
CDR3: CASSLGSGASSAQYF

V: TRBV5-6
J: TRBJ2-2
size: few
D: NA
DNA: TGTGCCAGCAGCTTGGACATCGGGACGGTGAACACCGGGGAGCTGTTTTTT
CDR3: CASSLDIGTVNTGELFF

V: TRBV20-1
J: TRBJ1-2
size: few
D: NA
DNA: TGCAGTGCTACAGACAGTCCCCGGGGGGGCTACACCTTC
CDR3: CSATDSPRGGYTF

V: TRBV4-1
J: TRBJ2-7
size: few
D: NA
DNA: TGCGCCAGCAGCCAAGCAAGGGGGGGAAATACCTACGAGCAGTACTTC
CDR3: CASSQARGGNTYEQYF

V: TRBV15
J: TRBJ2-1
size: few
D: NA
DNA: TGTGCCACCAGCAGATCAAGTTATGAGCAGTTCTTC
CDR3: CATSRSSYEQFF

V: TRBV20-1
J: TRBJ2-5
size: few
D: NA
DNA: TGCAGTGCTAGAGGTGGGGAGACCCAGTACTTC
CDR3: CSARGGETQYF

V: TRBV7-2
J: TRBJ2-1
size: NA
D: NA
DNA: TGTGCCAGCAGCTTATCTTTTGGTAGGGGGAATGAGCAGTTCTTC
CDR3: CASSLSFGRGNEQFF